The clone carrying this TCR beta chain was counted a few times. These data are taken from a study of T-cell reconstitution after alpha-beta-depleted transplantation in children. Per the germline V gene, CDR1 is MNHEY and CDR2 is SVGAGI. V was trimmed by 2 bases and J by 5 bases, leaving 13 bases between them. The CDR3 is made up of 15 amino acids. Construction of the TCRbeta library involved unique molecular identifiers. TCRdb recomputed calls from the PCR reads with MiXCR, one row per CDR3 protein. The table includes some 400,000 distinct CDR3 sequences, roughly 22% detected once. The chain links TRBV6-5 to TRBJ2-1; either TRBD1 or TRBD2 may supply D (5 bases each). This sequence originates from a human donor who donated a stem cell graft to a child with acute myeloid leukemia. This sample comprised PBMCs from the stem cell graft donor, obtained from the stem cell graft. The CDR3 nucleotides read TGTGCCAGCAGTTACATCGGGACCTGGGACAATGAGCAGTTCTTC. As protein: CASSYIGTWDNEQFF.